These 23 T cell receptor beta chains originate from one sample sequenced in a study of T cell responses to AZD1222 COVID-19 vaccine. Clones were sequenced by immunoSEQ multiplex PCR, and TCRdb holds only the in-frame ones, with some missing. The sample comprises 45,000 to 70,000 clones, more than 75% of which are singletons, and approximately 15% rests with the top ten. The sample here was peripheral blood, taken on day 0 of AZD1222 vaccination. These receptor sequences come from an adult in good health.

The genes are TRBV27 and TRBJ2-7, with D possibly being TRBD1 (6 bases). The CDR3 is 13 amino acids. CDR1 and CDR2 from the germline V gene are MNHEY and SMNVEV (reference sequence). V gave up 4 bases and J gave up 6 bases, with 13 bases separating them. In nucleotides, the CDR3 is TGTGCCAGCAGTTATGGGACATCACGCGAGCAGTACTTC. Translated, it gives CASSYGTSREQYF.

This clone appeared a single time. The genes are TRBV6-5 and TRBJ1-6; D remains unclear. V lost 8 bases, J lost 4 bases, and 15 bases lay in between. This CDR3 spans 15 amino acids. CDR1 is MNHEY and CDR2 is SVGAGI in the germline V gene. The CDR3 is CASRRHTIYNSPLHF. The CDR3 DNA reads as TGTGCCAGCCGGAGGCATACAATTTATAATTCACCCCTCCACTTT.

This chain connects TRBV15 to TRBJ1-1; the D is unclear. Germline V gives CDR1 LNHNV, CDR2 YYDKDF (reference sequence). Trimming shortened V by 0 bases and J by 2 bases, and 10 bases separated the two germline ends. This CDR3 is built from 15 residues. The CDR3 nucleotides read TGTGCCACCAGCAGAGATACGGAGACAAACACTGAAGCTTTCTTT. Residues: CATSRDTETNTEAFF.

The CDR3: CSASLNAYEQYF. The CDR3 DNA reads as TGCAGTGCTAGTCTGAATGCCTACGAGCAGTACTTC. The genes are TRBV20-1 and TRBJ2-7; the D is unclear. V shed 3 bases and J shed 2 bases, with 8 bases lying between them. Germline V gene sequence: CDR1 DFQATT, CDR2 SNEGSKA (reference sequence). This CDR3 has 12 amino acids.

The chain is built from TRBV9 and TRBJ2-3; TRBD2 matches at 13 bases. Per germline, CDR1 SGDLS and CDR2 YYNGEE. The CDR3 extends over 16 amino acids. Trimming at V came to 0 bases and at J to 5 bases, leaving 3 bases not matched to a gene. CDR3 bases: TGTGCCAGCAGCGTAGGGGGACTAGCGGGACAAGATACGCAGTATTTT. It is translated as CASSVGGLAGQDTQYF.

CDR3: CASSYDRGDTDTQYF. The CDR3 coding sequence is TGTGCCAGCAGTTATGACAGGGGAGACACAGATACGCAGTATTTT. V and J are TRBV6-5 and TRBJ2-3; 8 positions match TRBD1. There are 15 residues in the CDR3. The V gene's germline CDR1 is MNHEY and CDR2 SVGAGI. V shed 3 bases and J 2 bases; nucleotides not matched to a gene: 4.

The chain links TRBV9 to TRBJ1-2, with D unclear. V lost 4 bases and J 1 base, leaving 20 bases between the germline ends. Germline assignment: CDR1 SGDLS and CDR2 YYNGEE. The CDR3 consists of 17 residues. The CDR3 sequence is CASSTDGRPLVNYGYTF. The DNA of the CDR3 is TGTGCCAGCAGCACGGACGGGAGGCCATTAGTTAACTATGGCTACACCTTC.

V and J are TRBV7-5 and TRBJ1-5; the table's D gene call, TRBD1, was not cross checked with the DNA. TRBV7-5 is a known pseudogene. The CDR3 spans 17 residues. The CDR3 here is CARSFRGDRAPNQPQHF. DNA for the CDR3: TGTGCCAGAAGCTTCAGGGGCGACAGGGCCCCCAATCAGCCCCAGCATTTT.

A single count supports this clone. The chain recombines TRBV10-3 with TRBJ2-3; tentatively, D is TRBD2 (6 bases). The CDR3 length is 13 residues. V shed 8 bases and J shed 6 bases, with 15 bases lying between them. Germline CDR1 reads ENHRY; CDR2 reads SYGVKD. The CDR3 DNA follows: TGTGCCATCCGGGGTGCGGGGAGGGATACGCAGTATTTT. Amino acid sequence: CAIRGAGRDTQYF.

This sequence joins TRBV6-5 and TRBJ2-7; 8 nucleotides line up with TRBD2. The germline gives CDR1 MNHEY, CDR2 SVGAGI. V lost 7 bases, J lost 4 bases, and 9 bases stayed unmatched. The CDR3 has 14 residues. In nucleotides, the CDR3 is TGTGCCAGCATGGGGGCGGGAGGCTGGTACGAGCAGTACTTC. The encoded protein is CASMGAGGWYEQYF.

This chain joins TRBV9 and TRBJ2-2; TRBD1 matches 11 bases. The CDR3 totals 21 residues. J lost 4 bases, V lost 0 bases, and 17 bases had no gene match. The germline gives CDR1 SGDLS, CDR2 YYNGEE. CDR3 nucleotide sequence: TGTGCCAGCAGCGTAGCCTACCACCGTAGGACAGGGGGCGTTGGCACCGGGGAGCTGTTTTTT. Protein: CASSVAYHRRTGGVGTGELFF.

The chain has TRBV6-4 and TRBJ2-1; 11 nucleotides agree with TRBD2. Germline V gives CDR1 MRHNA, CDR2 SNTAGT. Losses at the gene ends were 3 bases for V and 7 bases for J; bases not matched to a gene: 11. There are 17 residues in the CDR3. CDR3 sequence reads: CASSDNSGRAHVNEQFF. CDR3 DNA sequence: TGTGCCAGCAGTGATAATAGCGGGAGGGCCCATGTGAATGAGCAGTTCTTC.

The chain joins TRBV6-5 to TRBJ1-1, with TRBD1 identical over 8 bases. The V gene end was trimmed by 6 bases and the J gene end by 8 bases; junction bases not matched to a gene: 11. The V gene's germline CDR1 is MNHEY and CDR2 SVGAGI. The CDR3 totals 14 residues. CDR3 residues: CASSYITGGGEAFF. Written as DNA, the CDR3 is TGTGCCAGCAGCTATATAACAGGGGGAGGAGAAGCTTTCTTT.

This chain connects TRBV5-1 to TRBJ2-7, with D possibly matching TRBD1 (6 bases). Trimming shortened V by 7 bases and J by 2 bases, and 19 bases separated the two germline ends. The germline V gene encodes CDR1 SGHRS and CDR2 YFSETQ. This CDR3 spans 15 amino acids. CDR3 sequence reads: CASHPGTLLTYEQYF. For the CDR3, the DNA is TGCGCCAGCCACCCTGGGACACTATTGACCTACGAGCAGTACTTC.

The V gene is TRBV7-8, the J gene TRBJ1-5; unclear D gene. This CDR3 spans 14 amino acids. The germline CDR1 and CDR2 sequences are SGHVS and FQNEAQ. The V end lost 2 bases, the J end lost 5 bases, and 10 bases lay between the germline ends. The CDR3 spells CASSLRESDQPQHF. Here the CDR3 DNA reads TGTGCCAGCAGCTTAAGGGAAAGTGATCAGCCCCAGCATTTT.

The chain joins TRBV6-5 to TRBJ2-1; D perhaps matches TRBD2 (6 bases). V dropped 7 bases and J dropped 1 base, with 11 bases sitting between them. This CDR3 contains 14 residues. Germline assignment: CDR1 MNHEY and CDR2 SVGAGI. The CDR3 DNA reads as TGTGCCAGCAATCGGGCGGGGTCCTACAATGAGCAGTTCTTC. Protein product: CASNRAGSYNEQFF.

This chain joins TRBV19 and TRBJ1-1; D is uncertain. The germline V gene encodes CDR1 LNHDA and CDR2 SQIVND (reference sequence). Trimming took 11 bases from V and 11 from J, leaving 21 bases between them. The CDR3 is 12 residues long. In DNA, the CDR3 is TGTGCCTCTCTATCGGACGGACGTACGGCTTTCTTT. Amino acids: CASLSDGRTAFF.

This chain connects TRBV7-2 to TRBJ1-5, with 11 bases lining up with TRBD1. CDR1 and CDR2 from the germline V gene are SGHTA and FQGNSA. V shed 4 bases and J 9 bases; nucleotides not matched to a gene: 5. The CDR3 is made up of 14 amino acids. For the CDR3, the DNA is TGTGCCAGCAGCTCCGGGACAGGGGGTGTGCCCCAGCATTTT. Residues: CASSSGTGGVPQHF.

This clone was counted a few times. This chain links TRBV28 with TRBJ2-7, with D maybe TRBD2 (6 bases). CDR1 is MDHEN, CDR2 SYDVKM, per germline. V lost 6 bases and J 2 bases, leaving 20 bases between the germline ends. There are 16 residues in the CDR3. The CDR3 protein is CASSPPGGGNAYEQYF. The DNA for the CDR3 is TGTGCCAGCAGCCCCCCAGGTGGCGGGAACGCCTACGAGCAGTACTTC.

The V call is TRBV18, the J call TRBJ2-5; the D is unclear. Trimming removed 0 bases from V and 5 bases from J, with 7 bases in between. Per germline, CDR1 KGHSH and CDR2 LQKENI. This CDR3 contains 13 residues. The chain's CDR3 is CASSPPGGETQYF. The DNA for the CDR3 is TGTGCCAGCTCACCACCTGGTGGGGAGACCCAGTACTTC.

This sequence joins TRBV5-8 and TRBJ2-1; TRBD1 agrees at 7 bases. CDR1 and CDR2 from the germline V gene are SGHTS and YDEGEE. Trimming at V came to 4 bases and at J to 4 bases, leaving 8 bases not matched to a gene. The CDR3 has 15 residues. The CDR3 spells CASSRRGGQYNEQFF. In nucleotides, the CDR3 is TGTGCCAGCAGCCGTAGAGGGGGACAGTACAATGAGCAGTTCTTC.

The rearrangement links TRBV28 to TRBJ1-2; D remains ambiguous. Trimming left V 4 bases short and J 5 bases short, with 14 bases between. The CDR3 is 14 residues long. The germline V gene encodes CDR1 MDHEN and CDR2 SYDVKM. CDR3: CASSSLEGTYGYTF. The CDR3 DNA reads as TGTGCCAGCAGTTCGCTCGAAGGCACATATGGCTACACCTTC.

The rearrangement links TRBV27 to TRBJ1-1; perhaps TRBD1 as D (6 bases). V lost 5 bases and J lost 8, with 15 bases in between. Germline V gene sequence: CDR1 MNHEY, CDR2 SMNVEV (reference sequence). The CDR3 has 13 residues. DNA of the CDR3: TGTGCCAGCAGTAAGGCCGGACAGCTAGAAGCTTTCTTT. It is translated as CASSKAGQLEAFF.